The 18 T cell receptor beta chains below all came from one sample that was sequenced in a study of blood T cell repertoires in COVID-19. TCRdb keeps only in-frame clones here, not all; method: immunoSEQ multiplex PCR. The data show around 250,000 clones, approximately 90% seen once. Specimen: PBMCs or T cells enriched from blood (not recorded which). All receptors come from a human donor in a cohort exposed to, infected with or recovered from COVID-19 (not recorded which). The donor label of this sample is uncertain.

The rearrangement uses TRBV30 and TRBJ1-1; D gene uncertain. The CDR3 sequence is 14 residues long. V gave up 3 bases and J gave up 0 bases, with 11 bases separating them. Germline loops: CDR1 GTSNPN, CDR2 SVGIG (reference sequence). For the CDR3, the DNA is TGTGCCTGGAGCGCCAACACAGTGAACACTGAAGCTTTCTTT. Its translation is CAWSANTVNTEAFF.

The J gene is TRBJ2-3, the V gene TRBV11-2; D may be TRBD2 (7 bases). The length of the CDR3 is 14 residues. Germline CDR1 is SGHAT and CDR2 is FQNNGV. V lost 1 base and J 6 bases, leaving 11 bases between the germline ends. The CDR3 reads CASSLGGGADTQYF. CDR3 DNA sequence: TGTGCCAGCAGCTTAGGAGGGGGGGCTGATACGCAGTATTTT.

The genes are TRBV3-1 (or the pseudogene TRBV3-2) and TRBJ2-3, with TRBD2 as a possible D gene (7 bases). In germline, CDR1 is LGHDT, CDR2 YNNKEL (reference sequence). The CDR3 totals 16 residues. Trimming left V 0 bases short and J 3 bases short, with 13 bases between. The CDR3, as DNA: TGTGCCAGCAGCCAAGATGGGGGGGCGGTAACAGATACGCAGTATTTT. As protein: CASSQDGGAVTDTQYF.

CDR3 sequence (DNA): TGTGCCAGCAGCCAACGGGGACTAGCGGGGGATTTTAACACCGGGGAGCTGTTTTTT. It yields the protein CASSQRGLAGDFNTGELFF. The chain carries TRBV14 and TRBJ2-2, with 14 bases lining up with TRBD2. Germline CDR1 and CDR2: SGHDN and FVKESK. Trimming removed 2 bases from V and 2 bases from J; junction bases left unmatched: 7. The CDR3 is made up of 19 amino acids.

This sequence joins TRBV19 and TRBJ1-5; a weak D match, TRBD1 (5 bases). This CDR3 comprises 15 residues. Deletions cut 0 bases from V and 5 bases from J, with 11 bases between. CDR1 LNHDA and CDR2 SQIVND come from the germline V gene (reference sequence). The CDR3 reads CASSIEWGGDQPQHF. DNA for the CDR3: TGTGCCAGTAGTATAGAGTGGGGGGGGGATCAGCCCCAGCATTTT.

This rearrangement joins TRBV9 to TRBJ2-2, with a possible D match to TRBD1 (5 bases). The CDR3 has 19 amino acids. CDR1 SGDLS and CDR2 YYNGEE come from the germline V gene. V was pared by 4 bases and J by 3 bases, with 25 bases between. In DNA, the CDR3 is TGTGCCAGCAGCCCGTATGGGGCCCTTAAAATTAATCACACCGGGGAGCTGTTTTTT. It is translated as CASSPYGALKINHTGELFF.

V gene TRBV5-1 combines with J gene TRBJ1-4; 10 bases agree with TRBD1. V dropped 3 bases and J dropped 7; count of bases not matched to a gene: 3. The V gene's germline CDR1 is SGHRS and CDR2 YFSETQ. The CDR3 has 14 amino acids. Here the CDR3 reads CASSSDRGPEKLFF. The CDR3 DNA reads TGCGCCAGCAGCTCCGACAGGGGGCCTGAAAAACTGTTTTTT.

The chain employs TRBV7-9 and TRBJ2-7; the D is unclear. V gave up 5 bases and J gave up 2 bases, with 7 bases separating them. This CDR3 has 12 residues. The V gene's germline CDR1 is SEHNR and CDR2 FQNEAQ (reference sequence). CDR3 DNA: TGTGCCAGCAGCCACACCGCCTACGAGCAGTACTTC. Amino acid sequence: CASSHTAYEQYF.

This chain uses TRBV6-5 with TRBJ2-5, with TRBD1 identical over 7 bases. J lost 2 bases, V lost 6 bases, and 6 bases had no gene match. The CDR3 is made up of 14 amino acids. Germline V CDR1 and CDR2: MNHEY, SVGAGI. CDR3: CASSWTGTQETQYF. CDR3 coding DNA: TGTGCCAGCAGCTGGACAGGAACTCAAGAGACCCAGTACTTC.

CDR3 protein: CASSLGQGAPDTQYF. The CDR3 nucleotides are TGTGCCAGCAGCTTAGGACAGGGGGCCCCAGATACGCAGTATTTT. J is TRBJ2-3 and V is TRBV11-2, with 10 bases matching TRBD1. The junction had 2 bases not matched to a gene; V was cut back by 1 base and J by 4 bases. The CDR3 spans 15 residues. Germline V lookup: CDR1 SGHAT, CDR2 FQNNGV.

Comment on this clone: The sample has other DNA sequences that encode this CDR3 too. The rearrangement links TRBV5-1 to TRBJ1-4; 9 nucleotides align to TRBD1. Germline V lookup: CDR1 SGHRS, CDR2 YFSETQ. The CDR3 spans 14 residues. Trimming removed 4 bases from V and 7 bases from J; junction bases left unmatched: 5. CDR3 sequence reads: CASSPGQGGEKLFF. CDR3 nucleotides: TGCGCCAGCAGCCCGGGACAGGGCGGTGAAAAACTGTTTTTT.

In nucleotides, the CDR3 is TGTGCCAGCAGCAATAGCGGGGGAGGGGACAAGACCCAGTACTTC. Translated: CASSNSGGGDKTQYF. The V call is TRBV6-5, the J call TRBJ2-5; TRBD2 matches at 9 bases. The CDR3 totals 15 residues. Looked up from germline, CDR1 is MNHEY and CDR2 is SVGAGI. V lost 6 bases to trimming and J lost 6 bases; unmatched junction nucleotides: 11.

The V call is TRBV19, the J call TRBJ1-2, with 7 nucleotides matching TRBD1. V gave up 5 bases and J gave up 0 bases; unmatched junction bases: 12. Germline V lookup: CDR1 LNHDA, CDR2 SQIVND (reference sequence). There are 17 residues in the CDR3. The CDR3 reads CASSFIPGTASNYGYTF. The CDR3 region has the DNA TGTGCCAGTAGTTTTATCCCCGGGACAGCCTCTAACTATGGCTACACCTTC.

This chain joins TRBV19 and TRBJ1-5; 8 bases agree with TRBD1. Germline V CDR1 and CDR2: LNHDA, SQIVND (reference sequence). The J segment lost 0 bases and the V segment lost 1 base, leaving 8 bases of the junction unmatched. This CDR3 spans 18 amino acids. DNA of the CDR3: TGTGCCAGTAGTATAGGGGTTGGGACAGGACCTAGCAATCAGCCCCAGCATTTT. It is translated as CASSIGVGTGPSNQPQHF.

This clone was found a few times. The rearrangement joins TRBV19 to TRBJ2-7, with 8 nucleotides matching TRBD2. This CDR3 comprises 14 residues. V dropped 3 bases and J dropped 5; count of bases not matched to a gene: 6. From germline, CDR1 is LNHDA and CDR2 SQIVND (reference sequence). The CDR3 nucleotides read TGTGCCAGTAGTATCCGGGGGGGCCGGGACGAGCAGTACTTC. This gives the protein CASSIRGGRDEQYF.

This clone was counted a single time. The gene calls are TRBV6-5 and TRBJ2-7, with 7 bases matching TRBD1. This CDR3 has 14 amino acids. The V gene's germline CDR1 is MNHEY and CDR2 SVGAGI. V shed 0 bases and J 2 bases; nucleotides not matched to a gene: 1. CDR3 residues: CASSYSQGAYEQYF. The CDR3 DNA is TGTGCCAGCAGTTACTCGCAGGGGGCCTACGAGCAGTACTTC.

The V gene is TRBV12-3 or TRBV12-4, the J gene TRBJ1-4, with a weak D call TRBD1 (5 bases). The ends were cut back, 4 bases at V and 8 bases at J, with 8 bases in the middle. CDR3 length: 12 amino acids. CDR3 residues: CASSYGGEKLFF. CDR3 in DNA: TGTGCCAGCAGTTACGGGGGGGAAAAACTGTTTTTT.

The chain uses TRBV30 and TRBJ1-3, with D unclear. Germline V CDR1 and CDR2: GTSNPN, SVGIG (reference sequence). V lost 0 bases and J 7 bases, leaving 10 bases between the germline ends. The CDR3 runs to 13 residues. CDR3 in amino acids: CAWSVARLNTIYF. CDR3 nucleotides: TGTGCCTGGAGTGTAGCCAGGCTGAACACCATATATTTT. Supplemented by reference TRBV30 and TRBJ1-3, the full variable domain reads SQTIHQWPATLVQPVGSPLSLECTVEGTSNPNLYWYRQAAGRGLQLLFYSVGIGQISSEVPQNLSASRPQDRQFILSSKKLLLSDSGFYLCAWSVARLNTIYFGEGSWLTVV.